These 14 T cell receptor beta chains were sequenced from one sample in a study of CD8 T cells in ankylosing spondylitis. Each CDR3 protein is one row after TCRdb ran MiXCR on the 5' RACE reads. The table shows about 190,000 distinct CDR3 sequences, with over 10% occurring only once. The sample was blood, either unsorted or a sorted T cell fraction (not recorded which). The receptors originated from a female donor with ankylosing spondylitis or in good health (not recorded which).

This clonotype has only a few counts. The CDR3 sequence: CATSAATRDEQFF. The CDR3 coding sequence is TGTGCCACCAGTGCTGCCACCAGGGATGAGCAGTTCTTC. The chain employs TRBV24-1 and TRBJ2-1, with D maybe TRBD1 (5 bases). The CDR3 has 13 amino acids. V dropped 5 bases and J dropped 8 bases, with 12 bases sitting between them. The germline V gene has CDR1 KGHDR and CDR2 SFDVKD.

This clonotype was detected ten times or more. The chain joins TRBV12-3 or TRBV12-4 to TRBJ2-1, with D tentatively TRBD1 or TRBD2 (6 bases each). V was pared by 6 bases and J by 8 bases, with 17 bases between. There are 14 residues in the CDR3. This chain's CDR3 is CASSYLSRGDEQFF. Here the CDR3 DNA reads TGTGCCAGCAGCTACCTCTCAAGGGGGGATGAGCAGTTCTTC.

This clonotype came up many times. J is TRBJ2-7 and V is TRBV7-2; D is unclear. The germline CDR1 and CDR2 sequences are SGHTA and FQGNSA. V lost 0 bases and J lost 3, with 12 bases in between. The CDR3 spans 15 residues. CDR3 sequence reads: CASSLASARNYEQYF. CDR3 DNA: TGTGCCAGCAGCTTAGCATCCGCCAGAAACTACGAGCAGTACTTC.

The table lists this clonotype with a few counts. This chain connects TRBV4-3 to TRBJ2-7, with a tentative D call TRBD2 (7 bases). This CDR3 contains 18 residues. Trimming stripped 0 bases from V and 3 bases from J, with 21 bases between. Germline CDR1 and CDR2: LGHNA and YSLEER. The chain's CDR3 is CASSQDEGGLARSYEQYF. CDR3 nucleotide sequence: TGCGCCAGCAGCCAAGACGAGGGGGGGCTAGCGAGAAGCTACGAGCAGTACTTC.

The chain uses TRBV4-3 and TRBJ2-1, with D perhaps TRBD1 (5 bases). This CDR3 region has 13 residues. Germline loops: CDR1 LGHNA, CDR2 YSLEER. V dropped 0 bases and J dropped 12 bases, with 12 bases sitting between them. CDR3 bases: TGCGCCAGCAGCCAAGAAGGACGACAGCCGCAGTTCTTC. Translating it yields CASSQEGRQPQFF.

This clonotype was seen at least ten times. The DNA for the CDR3 is TGTGCCACCAGCTCCCAACACACCGGGGAGCTGTTTTTT. It encodes CATSSQHTGELFF. The rearrangement links TRBV15 to TRBJ2-2, with D hard to call. The length of the CDR3 is 13 residues. CDR1 LNHNV and CDR2 YYDKDF come from the germline V gene (reference sequence). The V and J ends lost 5 bases and 3 bases respectively, with 7 bases between them.

The table lists this clonotype with many counts. The chain recombines TRBV20-1 with TRBJ2-1; unclear D gene. Germline loops: CDR1 DFQATT, CDR2 SNEGSKA (reference sequence). Trimming cost V 6 bases and J 7 bases, with 7 bases left between them. This CDR3 has 10 residues. The CDR3 loop is CSAMANEQFF. CDR3 DNA sequence: TGCAGTGCGATGGCAAATGAGCAGTTCTTC.

In this sample, this clonotype turned up many times. This chain connects TRBV20-1 to TRBJ2-7, with unresolved D. The CDR3 spans 12 residues. Germline CDR1 and CDR2: DFQATT and SNEGSKA (reference sequence). V was shortened by 1 base and J by 3 bases, with 7 bases between the two germline ends. The CDR3 loop reads CSARGYSYEQYF. CDR3 DNA: TGCAGTGCTAGAGGGTACAGCTACGAGCAGTACTTC.

This clonotype was counted a few times. J is TRBJ1-4 and V is TRBV4-3, with D hard to call. The germline V gene encodes CDR1 LGHNA and CDR2 YSLEER. V was shortened by 0 bases and J by 5 bases, with 13 bases between the two germline ends. The CDR3 sequence is 16 residues long. The chain's CDR3 is CASSQDPVGSNEKLFF. The CDR3 DNA reads as TGCGCCAGCAGCCAAGACCCCGTGGGGTCGAATGAAAAACTGTTTTTT.

This clonotype was seen ten or more times. The DNA of the CDR3 is TGTGCCAGCAGCTTAGGCAGCGCTAATGAAAAACTGTTTTTT. Amino acids: CASSLGSANEKLFF. The gene calls are TRBV11-2 and TRBJ1-4; D remains unclear. With 1 base removed from V and 3 bases from J, the gap between germline ends came to 6 bases. Per the germline V gene, CDR1 is SGHAT and CDR2 is FQNNGV. The CDR3 is 14 residues long.

The chain couples TRBV4-2 to TRBJ1-2; 7 bases map to TRBD1. CDR3 length: 14 residues. Germline V CDR1 and CDR2: LGHNA, YNFKEQ. The J segment lost 0 bases and the V segment lost 4 bases, leaving 2 bases of the junction unmatched. This CDR3 reads CASSRGTANYGYTF. In DNA, the CDR3 is TGTGCCAGCAGCCGAGGGACAGCTAACTATGGCTACACCTTC.

This clonotype has a count of ten or more. CDR3 residues: CASSGASDYEQYF. CDR3 sequence (DNA): TGTGCCAGCAGCGGGGCCTCGGACTACGAGCAGTACTTC. The chain links TRBV9 to TRBJ2-7; the D is unclear. This CDR3 spans 13 amino acids. With 3 bases removed from V and 3 bases from J, the gap between germline ends came to 10 bases. Germline CDR1 and CDR2: SGDLS and YYNGEE.

This clonotype was detected once. A read error may explain this, as a much larger clone is one base away. The rearrangement links TRBV30 to TRBJ2-7; D remains unclear. The V and J ends lost 5 bases and 7 bases respectively, with 12 bases between them. Germline CDR1 reads GTSNPN; CDR2 reads SVGIG (reference sequence). The CDR3 covers 11 residues. CDR3 residues: CAWGSFGEQYF. CDR3 nucleotides: TGTGCCTGGGGGTCCTTTGGGGAGCAGTACTTC.

This clonotype was observed at least ten times. CDR3 coding DNA: TGCAGCGTTCGCGGGGGGTCTTCTGGAAACACCATATATTTT. Translation gives CSVRGGSSGNTIYF. The chain is built from TRBV29-1 and TRBJ1-3; D is possibly TRBD1 (5 bases). This CDR3 has 14 amino acids. Germline CDR1 and CDR2: SQVTM and ANQGSEA. Trimming removed 5 bases at V and 1 base at J, with 12 bases between.